Presented here are 29 T cell receptor beta chains from one specimen sequenced in a study of blood T cell repertoires in COVID-19. Sequencing was performed with immunoSEQ multiplex PCR; in TCRdb, only in-frame clones are kept and a portion is missing. In the table there are 200,000 to 250,000 clones, around nine tenths of which are singletons. Sequenced sample: peripheral blood. The receptors derive from a man aged 55 to 69 who had recovered from COVID-19.

The rearrangement joins TRBV9 to TRBJ1-3; 8 positions match TRBD1. Trimming cost V 3 bases and J 4 bases; bases outside gene matches: 6. The CDR3 sequence is 15 residues long. Germline values: CDR1 SGDLS, CDR2 YYNGEE. This CDR3 is CASSAPDRGGNTIYF. In DNA, the CDR3 is TGTGCCAGCAGCGCCCCAGACAGGGGCGGAAACACCATATATTTT.

This clone appeared once. This rearrangement joins TRBV7-2 to TRBJ2-7; 10 bases are a match to TRBD1. CDR3 length: 14 residues. CDR1 and CDR2 (germline): SGHTA, FQGNSA. Trimming took 4 bases from V and 2 from J; bases not matched to a gene: 2. The CDR3, as DNA: TGTGCCAGCAGCTCTGGACAGGGGGCCTACGAGCAGTACTTC. It encodes CASSSGQGAYEQYF.

The gene calls are TRBV29-1 and TRBJ1-1; unclear D gene. The CDR3 sequence is 13 residues long. The V gene lost 0 bases and the J gene lost 3 bases, with 8 bases spanning the gap. The germline V gene has CDR1 SQVTM and CDR2 ANQGSEA. CDR3 nucleotides: TGCAGCGTTGAAGATCACGGAGACACTGAAGCTTTCTTT. Translated: CSVEDHGDTEAFF.

The chain couples TRBV7-2 to TRBJ2-7; tentatively, D is TRBD1 (6 bases). The CDR3 spans 13 residues. CDR1 and CDR2 (germline): SGHTA, FQGNSA. V shed 3 bases and J shed 3 bases, with 9 bases lying between them. This CDR3 is CASSFRQVYEQYF. CDR3 in DNA: TGTGCCAGCAGCTTCCGACAGGTCTACGAGCAGTACTTC.

J is TRBJ2-5 and V is TRBV27; tentatively, D is TRBD1 (5 bases). The CDR3 length is 12 residues. The germline CDR1 and CDR2 sequences are MNHEY and SMNVEV (reference sequence). Between the trimmed V and J ends, which lost 8 bases and 3 bases, there was a span of 10 bases. The CDR3 bases are TGTGCCAGCCTATACAGGAAAGAGACCCAGTACTTC. This gives the protein CASLYRKETQYF.

The V call is TRBV5-1, the J call TRBJ1-5; TRBD1 agrees at 8 bases. V shed 0 bases, J shed 8 bases, and the junction held 4 bases outside the gene matches. Germline CDR1 and CDR2: SGHRS and YFSETQ. This CDR3 has 14 residues. The CDR3 loop reads CASSLVQGAEPQHF. CDR3 nucleotide sequence: TGCGCCAGCAGCTTGGTGCAGGGGGCTGAGCCCCAGCATTTT.

V and J are TRBV29-1 and TRBJ1-1; 10 nucleotides agree with TRBD1. Germline V lookup: CDR1 SQVTM, CDR2 ANQGSEA. Trimming took 7 bases from V and 4 from J; bases not matched to a gene: 6. This CDR3 comprises 13 residues. The CDR3 DNA reads TGCAGCGCCACAAGACAGGGGGCCACTGAAGCTTTCTTT. This encodes CSATRQGATEAFF.

The rearrangement joins TRBV7-2 to TRBJ2-3; 15 positions agree with TRBD2. Germline V gene sequence: CDR1 SGHTA, CDR2 FQGNSA. V shed 8 bases and J 4 bases; nucleotides not matched to a gene: 4. The CDR3 sequence is 15 residues long. The CDR3 here is CASGWTSGGADTQYF. CDR3 bases: TGTGCCAGCGGATGGACTAGCGGGGGGGCAGATACGCAGTATTTT.

The chain employs TRBV11-2 and TRBJ2-3; tentatively, D is TRBD2 (6 bases). Trimming removed 5 bases at V and 1 base at J, with 13 bases between. The CDR3 spans 15 residues. Germline CDR1 reads SGHAT; CDR2 reads FQNNGV. This CDR3 reads CASSPRWGGTDTQYF. The CDR3 region has the DNA TGTGCCAGCAGCCCGCGGTGGGGGGGCACAGATACGCAGTATTTT.

The rearrangement links TRBV6-5 to TRBJ1-6; 7 bases line up with TRBD1. The V gene end was trimmed by 6 bases and the J gene end by 9 bases; junction bases not matched to a gene: 11. The germline gives CDR1 MNHEY, CDR2 SVGAGI. The CDR3 totals 15 residues. In nucleotides, the CDR3 is TGTGCCAGCAGCAAGCGACAGGGCCTTGGTTCACCCCTCCACTTT. Its translation is CASSKRQGLGSPLHF.

The V gene is TRBV5-1, the J gene TRBJ1-3; 9 bases align to TRBD1. Germline loops: CDR1 SGHRS, CDR2 YFSETQ. The ends lost 0 bases at V and 0 bases at J; junction bases unmatched: 7. CDR3 length: 18 residues. CDR3 sequence: CASSLAVQGAGSGNTIYF. CDR3 coding DNA: TGCGCCAGCAGCTTGGCGGTACAGGGGGCCGGCTCTGGAAACACCATATATTTT.

This chain joins TRBV28 and TRBJ1-2; possibly TRBD1 for D (6 bases). Looked up from germline, CDR1 is MDHEN and CDR2 is SYDVKM. Trimming took 2 bases from V and 6 from J, leaving 7 bases between them. This CDR3 has 12 residues. The CDR3 spells CASSLTGNGYTF. CDR3 DNA: TGTGCCAGCAGTTTAACAGGGAATGGCTACACCTTC.

This rearrangement joins TRBV7-6 to TRBJ2-1; the match to TRBD1 covers 7 bases. V gave up 5 bases and J gave up 2 bases; unmatched junction bases: 9. CDR3 length: 16 residues. Germline V gene data show CDR1 as SGHVS and CDR2 as FNYEAQ. The CDR3 nucleotides are TGTGCCAGCAGCCGAACCTGGGACAGCACCTACAATGAGCAGTTCTTC. This codes for CASSRTWDSTYNEQFF.

The chain has TRBV5-1 and TRBJ1-4; D gene unclear. Per the germline V gene, CDR1 is SGHRS and CDR2 is YFSETQ. V shed 4 bases and J shed 5 bases, with 15 bases lying between them. The CDR3 totals 15 residues. Here the CDR3 reads CASSGGALPNEKLFF. The CDR3 DNA follows: TGCGCCAGCAGCGGAGGAGCGTTACCGAATGAAAAACTGTTTTTT.

The V gene is TRBV4-1, the J gene TRBJ1-3; D remains unclear. Germline-derived CDR1 and CDR2 are MGHRA and YSYEKL. The germline V and J ends were trimmed by 3 bases and 2 bases, with 23 bases remaining between them. The CDR3 loop spans 19 amino acids. The DNA of the CDR3 is TGCGCCAGCAGCCAGATCGGGGATCTGTTAGATAGGCCTGGAAACACCATATATTTT. Translation: CASSQIGDLLDRPGNTIYF.

The chain recombines TRBV19 with TRBJ1-1; no clear D gene. Germline CDR1 is LNHDA and CDR2 is SQIVND (reference sequence). Trimming cost V 7 bases and J 0 bases, with 15 bases left between them. The CDR3 is 15 residues long. CDR3 sequence reads: CASTLTGNMNTEAFF. CDR3 bases: TGTGCCAGTACCCTGACCGGGAACATGAACACTGAAGCTTTCTTT.

The chain has TRBV18 and TRBJ2-3; 13 nucleotides line up with TRBD2. Germline V gives CDR1 KGHSH, CDR2 LQKENI. The CDR3 sequence is 18 residues long. Germline trimming cut 3 bases from V and 1 base from J; bases unmatched to any gene: 7. DNA for the CDR3: TGTGCCAGCTCACCCGAACTAGCGGGGGGGCCGGGCACAGATACGCAGTATTTT. Translating gives CASSPELAGGPGTDTQYF. Supplemented by reference TRBV18 and TRBJ2-3, the full variable domain reads NAGVMQNPRHLVRRRGQEARLRCSPMKGHSHVYWYRQLPEEGLKFMVYLQKENIIDESGMPKERFSAEFPKEGPSILRIQQVVRGDSAAYFCASSPELAGGPGTDTQYFGPGTRLTVL.

The CDR3 region has the DNA TGTGCCAGCAGCTTAACGTCCTATGAGCAGTTCTTC. Its translation: CASSLTSYEQFF. V and J are TRBV7-3 and TRBJ2-1; no reliable D call. The CDR3 contains 12 residues. The germline gives CDR1 SGHTA, CDR2 FQGTGA. The V end lost 0 bases, the J end lost 8 bases, and 5 bases lay between the germline ends. Variable domain in full (rest from reference TRBV7-3 and TRBJ2-1): GAGVSQTPSNKVTEKGKYVELRCDPISGHTALYWYRQSLGQGPEFLIYFQGTGAADDSGLPNDRFFAVRPEGSVSTLKIQRTERGDSAVYLCASSLTSYEQFFGPGTRLTVL.

The chain is built from TRBV5-4 and TRBJ2-5; 11 bases line up with TRBD1. Looked up from germline, CDR1 is SGHNT and CDR2 is YYREEE (reference sequence). V lost 3 bases and J lost 5; bases outside the gene matches: 6. The CDR3 spans 15 residues. The CDR3 region is CASSSPGTGGETQYF. The CDR3 coding sequence is TGTGCCAGCAGCTCGCCCGGGACAGGGGGGGAGACCCAGTACTTC.

This clone was observed a few times. CDR3 coding DNA: TGCGCCAGCAGCCAAGTAGTCAGGGTTATCGGCACTGAAGCTTTCTTT. Protein product: CASSQVVRVIGTEAFF. The chain has TRBV4-1 and TRBJ1-1; weak D call: TRBD1 (5 bases). This CDR3 region has 16 residues. The germline CDR1 and CDR2 sequences are MGHRA and YSYEKL. Trimming removed 1 base from V and 4 bases from J, with 16 bases in between.

The J gene is TRBJ1-2, the V gene TRBV28; unclear D gene. The germline CDR1 and CDR2 sequences are MDHEN and SYDVKM. The CDR3 is 12 amino acids. V shed 6 bases and J shed 3 bases, with 8 bases lying between them. The CDR3 here is CASRVGDYGYTF. The CDR3 region has the DNA TGTGCCAGCAGGGTGGGCGACTATGGCTACACCTTC.

The J gene is TRBJ2-4, the V gene TRBV5-6, with 8 bases aligning to TRBD1. Germline CDR1 reads SGHDT; CDR2 reads YYEEEE. V lost 4 bases and J lost 5; bases outside the gene matches: 8. The CDR3 covers 15 residues. CDR3 nucleotide sequence: TGTGCCAGCAGCGCCCTGGACAGGGATGAAAACATTCAGTACTTC. Its protein is CASSALDRDENIQYF.

This clone was observed once. This sample also contains other DNA sequences that code for the same CDR3. The chain links TRBV12-3 or TRBV12-4 to TRBJ1-3; 7 bases line up with TRBD1. V shed 6 bases, J shed 7 bases, and the junction held 3 bases outside the gene matches. This CDR3 has 12 residues. CDR3: CASSSGGNTIYF. For the CDR3, the DNA is TGTGCCAGCAGCTCAGGGGGGAACACCATATATTTT.

V is TRBV7-6 and J is TRBJ2-5, with TRBD1 as a possible D gene (6 bases). V lost 5 bases and J 1 base, leaving 14 bases between the germline ends. CDR3 size: 15 residues. Looked up from germline, CDR1 is SGHVS and CDR2 is FNYEAQ. Here the CDR3 DNA reads TGTGCCAGCAGCACCATACAGGGCTCCCAAGAGACCCAGTACTTC. It specifies CASSTIQGSQETQYF.

This clone was detected only once. Other DNA sequences from this sample encode an identical CDR3 as well. J is TRBJ1-5 and V is TRBV19; TRBD1 matches 8 bases. V dropped 5 bases and J dropped 7; count of bases not matched to a gene: 4. Per germline, CDR1 LNHDA and CDR2 SQIVND (reference sequence). The CDR3 contains 13 residues. DNA for the CDR3: TGTGCCAGTAGTCCCCAGGGGGCACAGCCCCAGCATTTT. Protein product: CASSPQGAQPQHF.

The chain employs TRBV30 and TRBJ1-1, with 8 bases that match TRBD1. V trimming: 0 bases; J trimming: 5 bases; junction bases outside the gene matches: 5. The length of the CDR3 is 14 residues. Germline V gives CDR1 GTSNPN, CDR2 SVGIG (reference sequence). The chain's CDR3 is CAWSVSRGLTEAFF. As DNA, the CDR3 is TGTGCCTGGAGTGTAAGCAGGGGGCTTACTGAAGCTTTCTTT.

The V and J genes are TRBV30 and TRBJ1-5, with D maybe TRBD1 (5 bases). V was trimmed by 0 bases and J by 10 bases, leaving 13 bases between them. Germline CDR1 GTSNPN, CDR2 SVGIG (reference sequence). CDR3 length: 13 residues. CDR3 sequence: CAWSVQGQGPQHF. The DNA for the CDR3 is TGTGCCTGGAGTGTGCAGGGCCAGGGCCCCCAGCATTTT.

The J gene is TRBJ1-6, the V gene TRBV6-5; 7 nucleotides agree with TRBD1. The CDR3 runs to 13 residues. CDR1 and CDR2 (germline): MNHEY, SVGAGI. The J segment lost 10 bases and the V segment lost 6 bases, leaving 6 bases of the junction unmatched. CDR3 sequence reads: CASRETGNSPLHF. CDR3 sequence (DNA): TGTGCCAGCAGAGAGACAGGGAACTCACCCCTCCACTTT.

This sequence joins TRBV6-1 and TRBJ1-1, with unresolved D. V gave up 2 bases and J gave up 4 bases, with 5 bases separating them. The CDR3 loop spans 12 amino acids. Germline CDR1 and CDR2: MNHNS and SASEGT. The CDR3 region has the DNA TGTGCCAGCAGTGAATGGGCCACTGAAGCTTTCTTT. This gives the protein CASSEWATEAFF.